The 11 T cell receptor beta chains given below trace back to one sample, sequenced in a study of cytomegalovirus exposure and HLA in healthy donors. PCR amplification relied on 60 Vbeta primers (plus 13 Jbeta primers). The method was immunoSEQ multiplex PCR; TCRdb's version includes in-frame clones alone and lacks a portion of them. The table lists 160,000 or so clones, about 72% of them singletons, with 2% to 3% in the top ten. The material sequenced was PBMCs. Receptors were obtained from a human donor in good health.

CDR3 sequence (DNA): TGTGCCAGCAGCCCCTCGGCGGAGGGTTACTACGAGCAGTACTTC. Its protein is CASSPSAEGYYEQYF. This sequence joins TRBV7-2 and TRBJ2-7; D might be TRBD2 (6 bases). This CDR3 is 15 amino acids long. Germline values: CDR1 SGHTA, CDR2 FQGNSA. The V end was cut by 5 bases, the J end by 3 bases, with 17 bases between.

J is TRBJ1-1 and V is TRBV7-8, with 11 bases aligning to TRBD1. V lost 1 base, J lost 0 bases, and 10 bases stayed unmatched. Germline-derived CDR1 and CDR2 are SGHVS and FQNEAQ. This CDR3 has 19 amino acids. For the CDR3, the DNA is TGTGCCAGCAGCTTAGGGGTCTCCGGGACAGGGGGATTGAACACTGAAGCTTTCTTT. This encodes CASSLGVSGTGGLNTEAFF.

CDR3 DNA: TGCAGCGCCAATAAGGGACAGGGTAACACCGGGGAGCTGTTTTTT. Amino acids: CSANKGQGNTGELFF. The chain has TRBV29-1 and TRBJ2-2, with 9 bases aligning to TRBD1. V shed 7 bases and J 2 bases; nucleotides not matched to a gene: 8. The CDR3 has 15 residues. Germline V gives CDR1 SQVTM, CDR2 ANQGSEA.

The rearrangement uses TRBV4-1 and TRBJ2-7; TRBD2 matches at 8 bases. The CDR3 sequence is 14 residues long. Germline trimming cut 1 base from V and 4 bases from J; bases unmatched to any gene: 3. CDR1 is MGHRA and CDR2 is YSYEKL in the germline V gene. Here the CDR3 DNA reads TGCGCCAGCAGCCAAGTGACGGGGGGGTACGAGCAGTACTTC. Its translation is CASSQVTGGYEQYF.

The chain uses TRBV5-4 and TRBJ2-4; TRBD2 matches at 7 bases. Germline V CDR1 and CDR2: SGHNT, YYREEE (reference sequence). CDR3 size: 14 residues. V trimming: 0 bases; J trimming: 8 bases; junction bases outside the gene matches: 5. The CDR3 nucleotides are TGTGCCAGCAGCTTGGGGACTAGGTCGTACATTCAGTACTTC. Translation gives CASSLGTRSYIQYF.

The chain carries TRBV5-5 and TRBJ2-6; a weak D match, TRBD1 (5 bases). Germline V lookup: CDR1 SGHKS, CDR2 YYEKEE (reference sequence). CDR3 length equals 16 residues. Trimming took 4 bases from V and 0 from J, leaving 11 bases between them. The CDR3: CASSITGSSGANVLTF. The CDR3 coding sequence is TGTGCCAGCAGCATTACAGGTTCCTCTGGGGCCAACGTCCTGACTTTC.

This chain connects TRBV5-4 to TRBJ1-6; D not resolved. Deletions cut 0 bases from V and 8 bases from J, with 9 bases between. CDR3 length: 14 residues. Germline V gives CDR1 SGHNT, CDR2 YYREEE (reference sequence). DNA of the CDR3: TGTGCCAGCAGCTTGGATCAAGCCGATTCACCCCTCCACTTT. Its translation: CASSLDQADSPLHF.

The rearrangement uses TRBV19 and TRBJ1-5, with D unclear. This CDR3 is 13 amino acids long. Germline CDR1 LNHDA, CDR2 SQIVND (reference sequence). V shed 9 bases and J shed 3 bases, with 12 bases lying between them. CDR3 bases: TGTGCCAGCCTCGCGGGGAACAATCAGCCCCAGCATTTT. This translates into CASLAGNNQPQHF.

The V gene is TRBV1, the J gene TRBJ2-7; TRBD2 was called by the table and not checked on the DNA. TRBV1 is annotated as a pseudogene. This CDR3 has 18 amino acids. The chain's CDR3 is CTSSQDQASGGPDYEQYF. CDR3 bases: TGCACCAGCAGCCAAGATCAGGCTAGCGGGGGCCCCGACTACGAGCAGTACTTC.

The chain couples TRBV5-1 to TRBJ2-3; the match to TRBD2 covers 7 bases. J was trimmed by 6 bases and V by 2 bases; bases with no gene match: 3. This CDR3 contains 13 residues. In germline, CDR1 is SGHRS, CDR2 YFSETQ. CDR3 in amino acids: CASSFGSGDTQYF. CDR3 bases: TGCGCCAGCAGCTTTGGTAGCGGGGATACGCAGTATTTT.

The CDR3 spells CASSQEPGAVNYGYTF. The CDR3 DNA sequence: TGCGCCAGCAGCCAAGAACCAGGGGCCGTTAACTATGGCTACACCTTC. The rearrangement joins TRBV4-1 to TRBJ1-2; possible D gene TRBD1, 6 bases. In germline, CDR1 is MGHRA, CDR2 YSYEKL. V was clipped by 0 bases and J by 1 base, with 12 bases between them. CDR3 length equals 16 residues.